The next 6 T cell receptor beta chains were all read from a single sample in a study of T cells in narcolepsy. Some clones are missing from TCRdb's copy, which holds only in-frame ones; the method was immunoSEQ multiplex PCR. Of tens of thousands of clones in the sample, about four fifths were seen once. Sequenced sample: CD45RA- memory CD4+ T cells from PBMCs. These receptors were taken from a human donor with narcolepsy.

This sequence joins TRBV19 and TRBJ1-4, with D maybe TRBD1 (6 bases). V shed 6 bases and J shed 4 bases, with 18 bases lying between them. The CDR3 is 16 amino acids. Looked up from germline, CDR1 is LNHDA and CDR2 is SQIVND (reference sequence). The DNA for the CDR3 is TGTGCCAGTAGACCCCCTCCGGGGGCGGGTAATGAAAAACTGTTTTTT. Translation gives CASRPPPGAGNEKLFF. The variable domain in full, with the rest retrieved from reference TRBV19 and TRBJ1-4, is DGGITQSPKYLFRKEGQNVTLSCEQNLNHDAMYWYRQDPGQGLRLIYYSQIVNDFQKGDIAEGYSVSREKKESFPLTVTSAQKNPTAFYLCASRPPPGAGNEKLFFGSGTQLSVL.

The rearrangement links TRBV18 to TRBJ2-3; no reliable D call. Per germline, CDR1 KGHSH and CDR2 LQKENI. V lost 1 base, J lost 2 bases, and 7 bases lay in between. The CDR3 covers 14 residues. CDR3: CASSPRPDTDTQYF. The CDR3, as DNA: TGTGCCAGCTCACCACGGCCAGACACAGATACGCAGTATTTT.

The chain uses TRBV6-5 and TRBJ2-7; D might be TRBD2 (6 bases). This CDR3 comprises 13 residues. The V end lost 5 bases, the J end lost 9 bases, and 17 bases lay between the germline ends. CDR1 is MNHEY, CDR2 SVGAGI, per germline. CDR3 loop: CASSVTQIGRQYV. CDR3 nucleotides: TGTGCCAGCAGTGTTACTCAGATCGGGAGGCAGTACGTC.

A note on this clone: The same CDR3 is also encoded by other DNA sequences in this sample. The chain combines TRBV5-8 with TRBJ2-7; 9 bases align to TRBD1. Germline loops: CDR1 SGHTS, CDR2 YDEGEE. The ends lost 10 bases at V and 10 bases at J; junction bases unmatched: 18. This CDR3 has 14 amino acids. The CDR3 DNA is TGTGCCCGGAGCAGGGACAGGGAGACCCCTCCCCAGTACGTC. As protein: CARSRDRETPPQYV.

This sequence joins TRBV10-3 and TRBJ2-5; TRBD1 matches at 7 bases. CDR1 is ENHRY and CDR2 is SYGVKD in the germline V gene. Germline trimming cut 10 bases from V and 4 bases from J; bases unmatched to any gene: 6. The CDR3 consists of 12 residues. DNA of the CDR3: TGTGCCACCCAGGGGGAAGGAGAGACCCAGTACTTC. Protein product: CATQGEGETQYF.

The J gene is TRBJ1-1, the V gene TRBV2; tentatively, D is TRBD1 (6 bases). There are 14 residues in the CDR3. Per the germline V gene, CDR1 is SNHLY and CDR2 is FYNNEI. The V end was cut by 5 bases, the J end by 1 base, with 11 bases between. CDR3 sequence reads: CASSIQGRNTEAFF. CDR3 bases: TGTGCCAGCAGTATACAGGGAAGGAACACTGAAGCTTTCTTT.